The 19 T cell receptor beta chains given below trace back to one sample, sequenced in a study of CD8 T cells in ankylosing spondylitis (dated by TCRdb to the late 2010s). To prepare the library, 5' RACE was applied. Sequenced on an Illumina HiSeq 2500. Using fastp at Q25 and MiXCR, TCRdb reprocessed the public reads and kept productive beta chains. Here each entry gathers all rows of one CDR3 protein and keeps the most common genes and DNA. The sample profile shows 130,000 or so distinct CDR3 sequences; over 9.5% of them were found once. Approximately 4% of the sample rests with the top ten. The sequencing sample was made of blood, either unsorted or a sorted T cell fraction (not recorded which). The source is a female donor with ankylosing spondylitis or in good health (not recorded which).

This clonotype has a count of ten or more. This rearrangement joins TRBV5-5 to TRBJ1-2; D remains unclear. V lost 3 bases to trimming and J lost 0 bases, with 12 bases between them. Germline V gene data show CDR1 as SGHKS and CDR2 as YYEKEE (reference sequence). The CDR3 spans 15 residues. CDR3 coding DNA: TGTGCCAGCAGCTCTTCCAACCCTGCTAACTATGGCTACACCTTC. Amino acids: CASSSSNPANYGYTF.

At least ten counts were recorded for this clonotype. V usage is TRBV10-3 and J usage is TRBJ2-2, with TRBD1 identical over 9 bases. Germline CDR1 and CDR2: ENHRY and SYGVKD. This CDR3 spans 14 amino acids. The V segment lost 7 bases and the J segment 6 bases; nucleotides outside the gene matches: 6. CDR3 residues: CAITRDREAGELFF. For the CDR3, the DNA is TGTGCCATCACTAGGGACAGGGAAGCCGGGGAGCTGTTTTTT.

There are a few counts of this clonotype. This chain's CDR3 is CASSQEGIEAFF. The CDR3 DNA sequence: TGCGCCAGCAGCCAAGAGGGGATCGAAGCTTTCTTT. The chain links TRBV4-1 to TRBJ1-1; D call uncertain. Trimming stripped 0 bases from V and 8 bases from J, with 7 bases between. The germline V gene has CDR1 MGHRA and CDR2 YSYEKL. CDR3 length: 12 residues.

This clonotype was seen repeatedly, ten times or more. The CDR3 sequence: CSARLGSQNTEAFF. CDR3 in DNA: TGCAGTGCTAGATTAGGCTCACAGAACACTGAAGCTTTCTTT. The V and J genes are TRBV20-1 and TRBJ1-1; no definite D call. The V gene's germline CDR1 is DFQATT and CDR2 SNEGSKA (reference sequence). V lost 2 bases and J 1 base, leaving 11 bases between the germline ends. The CDR3 consists of 14 residues.

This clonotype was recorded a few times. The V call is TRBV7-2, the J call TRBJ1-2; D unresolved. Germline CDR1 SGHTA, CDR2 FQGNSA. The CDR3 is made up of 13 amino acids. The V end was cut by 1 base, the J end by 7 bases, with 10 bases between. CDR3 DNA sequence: TGTGCCAGCAGCTTAGAAGGGCTCGCTGGCTACACCTTC. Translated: CASSLEGLAGYTF. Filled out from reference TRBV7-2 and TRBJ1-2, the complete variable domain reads GAGVSQSPSNKVTEKGKDVELRCDPISGHTALYWYRQSLGQGLEFLIYFQGNSAPDKSGLPSDRFSAERTGGSVSTLTIQRTQQEDSAVYLCASSLEGLAGYTFGSGTRLTVV.

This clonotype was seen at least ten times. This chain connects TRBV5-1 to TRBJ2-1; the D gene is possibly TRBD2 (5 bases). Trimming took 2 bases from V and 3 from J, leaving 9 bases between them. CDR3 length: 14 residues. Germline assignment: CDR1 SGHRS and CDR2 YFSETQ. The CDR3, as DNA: TGCGCCAGCAGCTTTGCGGGCCGCTACAATGAGCAGTTCTTC. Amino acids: CASSFAGRYNEQFF.

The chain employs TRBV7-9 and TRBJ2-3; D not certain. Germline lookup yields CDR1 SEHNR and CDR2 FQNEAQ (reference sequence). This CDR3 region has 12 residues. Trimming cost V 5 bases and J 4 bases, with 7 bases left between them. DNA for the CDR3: TGTGCCAGCAGCAATGCGGCAGATACGCAGTATTTT. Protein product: CASSNAADTQYF.

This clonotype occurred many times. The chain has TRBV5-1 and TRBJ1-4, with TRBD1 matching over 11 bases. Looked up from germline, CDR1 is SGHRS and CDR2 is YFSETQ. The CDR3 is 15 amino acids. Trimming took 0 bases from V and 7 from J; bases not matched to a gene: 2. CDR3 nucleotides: TGCGCCAGCAGCTTGGCCGGGACAGGGGGTGAAAAACTGTTTTTT. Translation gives CASSLAGTGGEKLFF.

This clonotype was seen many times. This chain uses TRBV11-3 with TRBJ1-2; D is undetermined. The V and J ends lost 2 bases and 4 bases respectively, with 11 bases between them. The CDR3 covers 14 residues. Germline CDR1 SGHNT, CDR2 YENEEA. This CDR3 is CASSLKPGSYGYTF. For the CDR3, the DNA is TGTGCCAGCAGCTTAAAACCGGGTTCCTATGGCTACACCTTC.

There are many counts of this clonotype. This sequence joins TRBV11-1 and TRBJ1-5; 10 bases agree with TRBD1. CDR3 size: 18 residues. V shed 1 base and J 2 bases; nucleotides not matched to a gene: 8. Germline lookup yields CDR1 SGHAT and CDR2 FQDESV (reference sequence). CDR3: CASSLEGQGTEGNQPQHF. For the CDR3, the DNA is TGTGCCAGCAGCTTAGAGGGACAGGGGACCGAGGGCAATCAGCCCCAGCATTTT.

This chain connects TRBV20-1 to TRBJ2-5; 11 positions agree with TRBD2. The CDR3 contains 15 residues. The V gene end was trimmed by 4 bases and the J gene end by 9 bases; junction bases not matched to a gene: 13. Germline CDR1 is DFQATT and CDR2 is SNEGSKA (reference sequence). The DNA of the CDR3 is TGCAGTGCTACCAGCGGGACTAGCGGAACTATGGCCCAGTACTTC. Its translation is CSATSGTSGTMAQYF.

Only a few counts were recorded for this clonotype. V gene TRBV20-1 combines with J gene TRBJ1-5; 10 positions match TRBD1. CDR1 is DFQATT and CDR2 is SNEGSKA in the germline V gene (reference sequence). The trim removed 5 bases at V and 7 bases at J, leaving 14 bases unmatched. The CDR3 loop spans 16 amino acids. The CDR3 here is CSAVAVDRGLWQPQHF. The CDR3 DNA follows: TGCAGTGCTGTTGCCGTTGACAGGGGGCTGTGGCAGCCCCAGCATTTT.

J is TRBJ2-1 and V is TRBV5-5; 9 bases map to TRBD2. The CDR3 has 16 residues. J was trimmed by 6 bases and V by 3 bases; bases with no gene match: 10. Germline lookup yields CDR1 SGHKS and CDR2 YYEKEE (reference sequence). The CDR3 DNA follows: TGTGCCAGCAGCTCCGTGGCGGGAGGGGGGGCCAATGAGCAGTTCTTC. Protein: CASSSVAGGGANEQFF. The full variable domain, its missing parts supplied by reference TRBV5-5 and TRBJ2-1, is DAGVTQSPTHLIKTRGQQVTLRCSPISGHKSVSWYQQVLGQGPQFIFQYYEKEERGRGNFPDRFSARQFPNYSSELNVNALLLGDSALYLCASSSVAGGGANEQFFGPGTRLTVL.

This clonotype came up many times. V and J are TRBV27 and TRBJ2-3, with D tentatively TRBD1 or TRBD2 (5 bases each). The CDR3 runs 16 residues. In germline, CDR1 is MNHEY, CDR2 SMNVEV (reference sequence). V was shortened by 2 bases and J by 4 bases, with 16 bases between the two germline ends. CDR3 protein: CASSLGGYSNADTQYF. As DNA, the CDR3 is TGTGCCAGCAGTTTAGGGGGTTATAGCAACGCAGATACGCAGTATTTT.

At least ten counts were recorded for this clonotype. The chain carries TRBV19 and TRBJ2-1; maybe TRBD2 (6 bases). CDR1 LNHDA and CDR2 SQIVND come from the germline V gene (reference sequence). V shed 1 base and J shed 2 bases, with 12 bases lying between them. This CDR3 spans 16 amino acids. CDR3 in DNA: TGTGCCAGTAGTATAGTCGAACTAGCTCCCTACAATGAGCAGTTCTTC. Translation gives CASSIVELAPYNEQFF.

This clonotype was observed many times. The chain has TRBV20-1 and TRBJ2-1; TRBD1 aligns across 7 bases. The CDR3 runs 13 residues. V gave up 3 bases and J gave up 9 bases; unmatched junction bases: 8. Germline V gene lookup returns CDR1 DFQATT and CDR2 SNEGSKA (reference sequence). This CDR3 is CSARELNRGEQFF. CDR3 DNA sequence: TGCAGTGCTAGGGAGCTAAACAGGGGTGAGCAGTTCTTC.

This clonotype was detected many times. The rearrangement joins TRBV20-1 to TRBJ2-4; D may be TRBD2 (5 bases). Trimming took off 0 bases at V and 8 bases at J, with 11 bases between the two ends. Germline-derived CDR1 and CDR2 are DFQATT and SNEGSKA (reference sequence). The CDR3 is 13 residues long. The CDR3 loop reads CSARDPVEDIQYF. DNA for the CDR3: TGCAGTGCTAGAGATCCAGTGGAGGACATTCAGTACTTC.

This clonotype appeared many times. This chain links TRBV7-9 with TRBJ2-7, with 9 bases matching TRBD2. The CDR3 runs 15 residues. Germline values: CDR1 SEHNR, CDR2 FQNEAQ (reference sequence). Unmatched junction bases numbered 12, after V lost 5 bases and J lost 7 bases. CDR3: CASSPQGSGGTEQYF. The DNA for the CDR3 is TGTGCCAGCAGCCCACAAGGTAGCGGGGGAACTGAGCAGTACTTC.

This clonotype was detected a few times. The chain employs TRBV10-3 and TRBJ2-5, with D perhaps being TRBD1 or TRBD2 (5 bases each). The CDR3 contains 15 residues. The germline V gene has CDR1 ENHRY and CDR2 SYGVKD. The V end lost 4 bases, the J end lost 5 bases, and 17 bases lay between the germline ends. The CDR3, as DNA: TGTGCCATCAGTGGGGGGAGCCCGGCAGGGGAGACCCAGTACTTC. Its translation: CAISGGSPAGETQYF.